This TCR beta chain comes out of a study of cytomegalovirus exposure and HLA in healthy donors. Background on the study: Per a later analysis, the approximately 700 first-cohort and 95 to 150 validation repertoires shared one platform.

This clone came up a few times. This CDR3 contains 17 residues. TCRdb's table, derived via immunoSEQ multiplex PCR, lists solely in-frame clones and lacks some. The table shows about 70,000 clones, with roughly 94% occurring only once. V usage is TRBV21-1 and J usage is TRBJ1-1; whether TRBD1, the table's D call, matches the DNA was not checked. TRBV21-1 is termed a pseudogene. The sequence was collected from a young woman in good health and CMV-seropositive. Sequencing input: PBMCs. CDR3: CASSTLVQGLTNTEAFF. The CDR3 nucleotides read TGTGCCAGCAGCACCTTAGTACAGGGGCTAACGAACACTGAAGCTTTCTTT.